This TCR beta chain came from a study of blood T cell repertoires in COVID-19. Study information: Researchers got acute and convalescent COVID-19 samples from the United States, Italy and Spain. T cells, B-cell-depleted T cells, or PBMCs provided the cDNA or gDNA that served as material.

In the authors' methods: The authors estimated nucleated cell counts from reference gene primer amplification. Sequencing used immunoSEQ multiplex PCR; TCRdb keeps in-frame clones, though not all of them. The DNA was the basis for D and trimming; V, J and clone size are from that table. The sample has 130,000 or so clones; approximately 81% are singletons. This clone occurred once. The CDR3 extends over 14 amino acids. Germline V gene lookup returns CDR1 SNHLY and CDR2 FYNNEI. With V trimmed by 6 bases and J by 0 bases, 5 bases remained unmatched. The sample comprised peripheral blood. The source of this sequence is a man in his fifties or sixties with acute or convalescent COVID-19. The rearrangement uses TRBV2 and TRBJ2-7; 7 nucleotides line up with TRBD1. CDR3 coding DNA: TGTGCCAGCAGCCAGGACAGGTTCTCCTACGAGCAGTACTTC. It yields the protein CASSQDRFSYEQYF.